The 26 T cell receptor beta chains presented below share a single source sample, sequenced in a study of technical replicates of blood from four donors. Profiled with immunoSEQ multiplex PCR; TCRdb holds only in-frame clones, not every one. The repertoire holds around 93,000 clones, 95% seen once, with 0.34% in the top ten. Sequencing was done on a sample of T cells isolated from PBMCs. The receptors shown here come from a human donor in good health.

The rearrangement joins TRBV30 to TRBJ1-4, with 7 positions matching TRBD1. Per the germline V gene, CDR1 is GTSNPN and CDR2 is SVGIG (reference sequence). The CDR3 covers 17 residues. The V segment lost 3 bases and the J segment 7 bases; nucleotides outside the gene matches: 17. The CDR3 sequence: CAWSPSNGLGGSEKLFF. The CDR3 nucleotides are TGTGCCTGGAGCCCTTCTAATGGGCTAGGGGGCAGTGAAAAACTGTTTTTT. The variable domain in full, completed from reference TRBV30 and TRBJ1-4, reads SQTIHQWPATLVQPVGSPLSLECTVEGTSNPNLYWYRQAAGRGLQLLFYSVGIGQISSEVPQNLSASRPQDRQFILSSKKLLLSDSGFYLCAWSPSNGLGGSEKLFFGSGTQLSVL.

The V gene is TRBV28, the J gene TRBJ2-3; 11 bases are shared with TRBD2. The CDR3 contains 15 residues. V shed 6 bases, J shed 1 base, and the junction held 3 bases outside the gene matches. The germline V gene has CDR1 MDHEN and CDR2 SYDVKM. CDR3 nucleotides: TGTGCCAGCAGCTTTAGCGGGAGGGGCACAGATACGCAGTATTTT. Translation gives CASSFSGRGTDTQYF.

This clone was counted only a few times. This chain links TRBV6-1 with TRBJ2-7, with D unclear. This CDR3 spans 13 amino acids. Germline values: CDR1 MNHNS, CDR2 SASEGT. Trimming shortened V by 10 bases and J by 1 base, and 14 bases separated the two germline ends. CDR3 amino acids: CATLHSGSYEQYF. CDR3 sequence (DNA): TGTGCCACCCTACACTCCGGGTCCTACGAGCAGTACTTC.

The chain links TRBV30 to TRBJ1-1; no reliable D call. There are 15 residues in the CDR3. V was shortened by 0 bases and J by 8 bases, with 19 bases between the two germline ends. Germline CDR1 GTSNPN, CDR2 SVGIG (reference sequence). In DNA, the CDR3 is TGTGCCTGGAGTGTATGGTCTTTTGGGCAGTCCGAAGCTTTCTTT. It codes for CAWSVWSFGQSEAFF.

This clone has just one count. The chain joins TRBV4-1 to TRBJ1-3, with TRBD1 matching over 7 bases. Germline CDR1 and CDR2: MGHRA and YSYEKL. This CDR3 spans 17 amino acids. Trimming took 0 bases from V and 1 from J; bases not matched to a gene: 6. The CDR3 region has the DNA TGCGCCAGCAGCCAAGATTTCGGGACAGTGTCTGGAAACACCATATATTTT. Protein: CASSQDFGTVSGNTIYF.

The chain links TRBV9 to TRBJ2-1; TRBD2 aligns across 8 bases. With 0 bases clipped from V and 2 bases from J, the junction kept 1 base outside the gene matches. This CDR3 is 15 amino acids long. The germline V gene has CDR1 SGDLS and CDR2 YYNGEE. The CDR3 bases are TGTGCCAGCAGCGTAGTAGCGGGACCCTACAATGAGCAGTTCTTC. This sequence encodes CASSVVAGPYNEQFF.

V is TRBV13 and J is TRBJ2-7, with 7 bases matching TRBD2. J lost 4 bases, V lost 3 bases, and 9 bases had no gene match. CDR3 length: 15 residues. Germline V gene sequence: CDR1 PRHDT, CDR2 FYEKMQ (reference sequence). The CDR3, as DNA: TGTGCCAGCAGCTTTGGGGGGGAGAAGGTGTACGAGCAGTACTTC. Protein: CASSFGGEKVYEQYF.

CDR3 in amino acids: CASSQGADNYGYTF. The CDR3 DNA is TGCGCCAGCAGCCAAGGCGCGGATAACTATGGCTACACCTTC. The chain employs TRBV4-1 and TRBJ1-2; D remains unclear. V lost 1 base and J 1 base, leaving 7 bases between the germline ends. This CDR3 spans 14 amino acids. Germline-derived CDR1 and CDR2 are MGHRA and YSYEKL.

The V gene is TRBV7-6, the J gene TRBJ2-7, with TRBD2 identical over 7 bases. The germline V gene encodes CDR1 SGHVS and CDR2 FNYEAQ. This CDR3 region has 14 residues. V was clipped by 2 bases and J by 2 bases; unmatched bases: 3. CDR3 amino acids: CASSLTSATYEQYF. CDR3 nucleotide sequence: TGTGCCAGCAGCTTAACTAGCGCAACCTACGAGCAGTACTTC. The variable domain in full, with the rest retrieved from reference TRBV7-6 and TRBJ2-7, is GAGVSQSPRYKVTKRGQDVALRCDPISGHVSLYWYRQALGQGPEFLTYFNYEAQQDKSGLPNDRFSAERPEGSISTLTIQRTEQRDSAMYRCASSLTSATYEQYFGPGTRLTVT.

V usage is TRBV5-4 and J usage is TRBJ2-7; 10 bases are shared with TRBD2. The V and J ends lost 3 bases and 3 bases, in that order; junction bases with no gene match: 6. Looked up from germline, CDR1 is SGHNT and CDR2 is YYREEE (reference sequence). The CDR3 has 15 residues. CDR3 sequence reads: CASSSYSGRFYEQYF. The CDR3 bases are TGTGCCAGCAGCTCATATAGCGGGAGGTTCTACGAGCAGTACTTC. Full variable domain (missing parts from reference TRBV5-4 and TRBJ2-7): ETGVTQSPTHLIKTRGQQVTLRCSSQSGHNTVSWYQQALGQGPQFIFQYYREEENGRGNFPPRFSGLQFPNYSSELNVNALELDDSALYLCASSSYSGRFYEQYFGPGTRLTVT.

The chain carries TRBV28 and TRBJ2-7; D gene ambiguous. The CDR3 contains 13 residues. Germline-derived CDR1 and CDR2 are MDHEN and SYDVKM. V was trimmed by 3 bases and J by 4 bases, leaving 10 bases between them. CDR3 residues: CASSFPIAYEQYF. CDR3 DNA: TGTGCCAGCAGTTTCCCAATTGCGTACGAGCAGTACTTC. Complete variable domain (other parts from reference TRBV28 and TRBJ2-7): DVKVTQSSRYLVKRTGEKVFLECVQDMDHENMFWYRQDPGLGLRLIYFSYDVKMKEKGDIPEGYSVSREKKERFSLILESASTNQTSMYLCASSFPIAYEQYFGPGTRLTVT.

This clone was found once. The chain carries TRBV5-5 and TRBJ2-2, with 7 positions matching TRBD1. The CDR3 spans 15 residues. The V and J ends lost 5 bases and 6 bases, in that order; junction bases with no gene match: 10. Germline lookup yields CDR1 SGHKS and CDR2 YYEKEE (reference sequence). The CDR3 loop reads CASRGNDRAAGELFF. Written as DNA, the CDR3 is TGTGCCAGCAGGGGGAATGACAGGGCCGCCGGGGAGCTGTTTTTT.

This chain uses TRBV4-1 with TRBJ2-7; D call uncertain. In germline, CDR1 is MGHRA, CDR2 YSYEKL. The CDR3 extends over 16 amino acids. The V gene lost 0 bases and the J gene lost 3 bases, with 15 bases spanning the gap. CDR3 nucleotide sequence: TGCGCCAGCAGCCAAGAATTAGTAGACGGGTTCTACGAGCAGTACTTC. Its translation is CASSQELVDGFYEQYF.

The V gene is TRBV11-1, the J gene TRBJ2-7, with 7 bases matching TRBD1. Per the germline V gene, CDR1 is SGHAT and CDR2 is FQDESV (reference sequence). CDR3 length: 15 amino acids. The V and J ends lost 1 base and 3 bases, in that order; junction bases with no gene match: 6. The CDR3 protein is CASSLGQGQNYEQYF. DNA of the CDR3: TGTGCCAGCAGCTTAGGCCAGGGACAGAACTACGAGCAGTACTTC.

The chain uses TRBV6-5 and TRBJ2-7; possibly TRBD1 for D (5 bases). The CDR3 consists of 11 residues. Germline CDR1 MNHEY, CDR2 SVGAGI. Trimming took off 5 bases at V and 7 bases at J, with 9 bases between the two ends. In nucleotides, the CDR3 is TGTGCCAGCAGTGGGTACAGGGAGCAGTACTTC. This codes for CASSGYREQYF.

CDR3 region: CASSSLLGKRDVGEQFF. CDR3 bases: TGTGCCAGCAGCTCCCTTTTGGGCAAGCGGGACGTCGGAGAGCAGTTCTTC. The rearrangement joins TRBV7-3 to TRBJ2-1, with TRBD2 identical over 7 bases. This CDR3 contains 17 residues. J lost 10 bases, V lost 4 bases, and 19 bases had no gene match. Germline-derived CDR1 and CDR2 are SGHTA and FQGTGA.

This chain connects TRBV7-9 to TRBJ2-7; 8 bases align to TRBD2. The junction had 6 bases not matched to a gene; V was cut back by 5 bases and J by 6 bases. This CDR3 region has 13 residues. Germline values: CDR1 SEHNR, CDR2 FQNEAQ (reference sequence). The DNA of the CDR3 is TGTGCCAGCAGCAAAGCGGGAGATAGCGAGCAGTACTTC. It is translated as CASSKAGDSEQYF.

V is TRBV23-1 and J is TRBJ2-1, with D possibly matching TRBD2 (6 bases). TRBV23-1 belongs to the ORF category, with a function that is uncertain. V lost 2 bases to trimming and J lost 6 bases, with 20 bases between them. CDR3 length: 17 residues. The CDR3, as DNA: TGCGCCAGCAGTCAACTACCCGAGACTAGTTATTGCAATGAGCAGTTCTTC. Encoded protein: CASSQLPETSYCNEQFF.

The chain couples TRBV18 to TRBJ1-2; no clear D. V was cut by 1 base and J by 8 bases, with 8 bases left in between. The CDR3 covers 12 residues. Germline V lookup: CDR1 KGHSH, CDR2 LQKENI. The CDR3 protein is CASSPLDNGYTF. CDR3 nucleotides: TGTGCCAGCTCACCACTCGACAACGGCTACACCTTC.

This rearrangement joins TRBV4-1 to TRBJ2-7; TRBD1 agrees at 10 bases. This CDR3 contains 16 residues. Germline V gene sequence: CDR1 MGHRA, CDR2 YSYEKL. The V gene end was trimmed by 0 bases and the J gene end by 8 bases; junction bases not matched to a gene: 10. Here the CDR3 reads CASSQDRGQGRIKQYF. Here the CDR3 DNA reads TGCGCCAGCAGCCAAGATCGGGGACAGGGGCGCATCAAGCAGTACTTC.

The chain combines TRBV30 with TRBJ2-3; 9 nucleotides match TRBD2. This CDR3 contains 13 residues. With 7 bases clipped from V and 6 bases from J, the junction kept 8 bases outside the gene matches. Per germline, CDR1 GTSNPN and CDR2 SVGIG (reference sequence). The CDR3 bases are TGTGCCTCCGACCTGGCGGGAGGGGATACGCAGTATTTT. It translates to CASDLAGGDTQYF. The full variable domain, its missing parts supplied by reference TRBV30 and TRBJ2-3, is SQTIHQWPATLVQPVGSPLSLECTVEGTSNPNLYWYRQAAGRGLQLLFYSVGIGQISSEVPQNLSASRPQDRQFILSSKKLLLSDSGFYLCASDLAGGDTQYFGPGTRLTVL.

The rearrangement links TRBV19 to TRBJ1-1; no definite D call. The CDR3 is 15 amino acids. Germline CDR1 and CDR2: LNHDA and SQIVND (reference sequence). V dropped 3 bases and J dropped 4 bases, with 15 bases sitting between them. CDR3 coding DNA: TGTGCCAGTAGTATCCGTTTTACGGGTGGCACTGAAGCTTTCTTT. It specifies CASSIRFTGGTEAFF.

This chain connects TRBV6-4 to TRBJ2-3; the match to TRBD2 covers 10 bases. This CDR3 is 14 amino acids long. Germline CDR1 is MRHNA and CDR2 is SNTAGT. V lost 8 bases to trimming and J lost 0 bases; unmatched junction nucleotides: 2. The DNA for the CDR3 is TGTGCCAGCTCGACTAGCGGGAGCACAGATACGCAGTATTTT. This gives the protein CASSTSGSTDTQYF.

The chain employs TRBV10-3 and TRBJ2-3, with 10 bases identical to TRBD2. CDR3 length: 14 amino acids. Germline CDR1 ENHRY, CDR2 SYGVKD. V dropped 8 bases and J dropped 2; count of bases not matched to a gene: 4. The CDR3 bases are TGTGCCATCCCGAGCGGGAGGGTCACAGATACGCAGTATTTT. Translated: CAIPSGRVTDTQYF.

V is TRBV7-2 and J is TRBJ2-7; weak D call: TRBD2 (6 bases). The CDR3 has 15 amino acids. With 3 bases removed from V and 3 bases from J, the gap between germline ends came to 15 bases. CDR1 SGHTA and CDR2 FQGNSA come from the germline V gene. The chain's CDR3 is CASSLGGGINYEQYF. CDR3 DNA sequence: TGTGCCAGCAGCTTGGGAGGTGGGATAAACTACGAGCAGTACTTC.

The chain combines TRBV6-5 with TRBJ1-4, with unresolved D. The CDR3 is 14 residues long. Germline V gene data show CDR1 as MNHEY and CDR2 as SVGAGI. The V and J ends lost 0 bases and 5 bases respectively, with 7 bases between them. The CDR3 reads CASSYSSANEKLFF. The CDR3 DNA sequence: TGTGCCAGCAGTTACTCCTCCGCGAATGAAAAACTGTTTTTT.